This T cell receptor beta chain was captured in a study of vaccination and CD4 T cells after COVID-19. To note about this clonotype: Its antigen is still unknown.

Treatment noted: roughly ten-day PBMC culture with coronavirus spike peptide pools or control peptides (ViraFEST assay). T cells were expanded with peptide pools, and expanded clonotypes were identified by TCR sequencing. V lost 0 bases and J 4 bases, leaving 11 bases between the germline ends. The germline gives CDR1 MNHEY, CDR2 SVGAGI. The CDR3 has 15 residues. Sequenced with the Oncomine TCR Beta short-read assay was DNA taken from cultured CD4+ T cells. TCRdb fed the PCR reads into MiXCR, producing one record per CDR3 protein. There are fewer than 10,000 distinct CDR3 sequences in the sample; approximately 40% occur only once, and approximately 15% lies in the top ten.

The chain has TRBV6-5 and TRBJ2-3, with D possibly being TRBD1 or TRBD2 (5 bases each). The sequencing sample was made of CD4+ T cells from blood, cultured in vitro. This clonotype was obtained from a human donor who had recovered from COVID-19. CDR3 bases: TGTGCCAGCAGTTACTCCGGGGCCCGTTCAGATACGCAGTATTTT. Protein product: CASSYSGARSDTQYF.